This T cell receptor (beta chain) originates from a study of beta chain features in type 1 diabetes. Study-level points and caveats: The similarity of naive, central memory and Treg TCRB repertoires appeared greater among patients than among healthy donors. Shorter TCRB CDR3s, moderately but significantly so, marked every one of the four CD4+ subsets in Type 1 diabetes patients.

Every bit of the isolated RNA underwent reverse transcription, so sequencing read expressed TCRB transcripts. The protocol was immunoSEQ multiplex PCR, while the TCRdb copy is restricted to in-frame clones and leaves out a portion. Of 860,000 or so clones listed, around a sixth were seen once; the top ten hold roughly 0.025%. This clone was recorded a few times. Its antigen remains unidentified. By way of CD45RO/CCR7/CD25/CD127/CD95/CD27, the CD4+ regulatory, stem cell-like memory, central memory and naive cells were sorted. V lost 4 bases to trimming and J lost 1 base, with 9 bases between them. The CDR3 runs to 14 residues. Germline CDR1 is SGHDN and CDR2 is FVKESK.

J is TRBJ2-3 and V is TRBV14; D may be TRBD1 or TRBD2 (5 bases each). This clonotype was obtained from a woman under 30 in good health. The sequencing sample was made of naive CD4+ T cells from blood. The CDR3 reads CASSPLGGTDTQYF. For the CDR3, the DNA is TGTGCCAGCAGCCCTCTGGGGGGCACAGATACGCAGTATTTT.